This TCR beta chain emerged from a study of T cell changes during pregnancy in multiple sclerosis. Between the trimmed V and J ends, which lost 1 base and 6 bases, there was a span of 19 bases. In germline, CDR1 is SQVTM, CDR2 ANQGSEA. This CDR3 spans 16 amino acids. This table comes from immunoSEQ multiplex PCR, and its TCRdb copy is limited to in-frame clones, with some not included. The sample includes tens of thousands of clones, 92% of them seen just once. This receptor was obtained from a female donor with multiple sclerosis, enrolled in a pregnancy study. The source was peripheral blood, collected in the second trimester of pregnancy. The genes are TRBV29-1 and TRBJ2-1, with D maybe TRBD1 (7 bases). CDR3 nucleotide sequence: TGCAGCGTTGAAGTAGCGGACAGGCCTATAAGCAATGAGCAGTTCTTC. Protein product: CSVEVADRPISNEQFF.